The clone carrying this T cell receptor beta chain has a handful of counts. Its specificity is not known. These data belong to a study of human T cells and chemical hapten exposure. Study-level background: 0.01% DPC was applied to the upper back in patch tests, which were read at 6 days.

As the library was built, unique molecular identifiers were attached to individual cDNA molecules. TCRdb passed the RACE reads through MiXCR, listing each CDR3 protein once. The sample yields about 40,000 distinct CDR3 sequences, under 12% seen once. This CDR3 region has 11 residues. The germline CDR1 and CDR2 sequences are SQVTM and ANQGSEA. Trimming cost V 3 bases and J 5 bases, with 7 bases left between them. As to time point: pre-sensitization, week 0. Treatment indicated: therapeutic diphenylcyclopropenone sensitization with weekly scalp DPC. Unfractionated whole blood yielded total RNA. Study results and caveats: No shift was seen in TCRs above 1 in 1000 frequency with DPC sensitization.

The sequenced sample was whole blood, obtained in connection with sensitization to the hapten diphenylcyclopropenone (DPC). The chain combines TRBV29-1 with TRBJ1-1; D uncertain. This clonotype was obtained from a man aged 25 to 45 with alopecia areata. Some clones in this sample may be carry-over from other donors' samples. The CDR3 region is CSVDFQTEAFF. As DNA, the CDR3 is TGCAGCGTTGATTTTCAGACTGAAGCTTTCTTT.